These T cell receptor beta chains were read from a single sample in a study of identical twins. TCRdb called the 5' RACE reads again in MiXCR, with one record for every CDR3 protein. Of approximately 620,000 distinct CDR3 sequences listed, 8.5% to 9% were seen once; the top ten hold 0.98%. These data were likewise used in another study, on yellow fever vaccine responses in identical twins.

Sequencing was carried out using PBMCs. These receptors all stem from a woman in her late teens or twenties in good health. Each CDR3 is given with its conserved first and last residue. Fields, in order: D gene, J gene, V gene, clone size, CDR3 DNA, CDR3 protein. D genes are given only for firm matches. For some rows the clone size is stated as once, few or many, or as a class when expanded; others skip it.

D gene: TRBD1; J gene: TRBJ2-5; V gene: TRBV7-9; clone size: NA; CDR3 DNA: TGTGCCAGCAGTTCCGGGACAGGGGAGGGAGAGACCCAGTACTTC; CDR3 protein: CASSSGTGEGETQYF
D gene: TRBD2; J gene: TRBJ2-2; V gene: TRBV2; clone size: NA; CDR3 DNA: TGTGCCAGCGTCCCGGGACTAAACACCGGGGAGCTGTTTTTT; CDR3 protein: CASVPGLNTGELFF
D gene: NA; J gene: TRBJ2-5; V gene: TRBV11-2; clone size: many; CDR3 DNA: TGTGCCAGCAGCCCAGGACTAAACTGGGACGCCGAGACCCAGTACTTC; CDR3 protein: CASSPGLNWDAETQYF
D gene: NA; J gene: TRBJ2-7; V gene: TRBV6-2/TRBV6-3; clone size: NA; CDR3 DNA: TGTGCCAGCGGGTCTCTAATTGTGAACGAGCAGTACTTC; CDR3 protein: CASGSLIVNEQYF
D gene: TRBD2; J gene: TRBJ2-5; V gene: TRBV5-1; clone size: many; CDR3 DNA: TGCGCCAGCAGCTCCCAGACTAGCGGGACCCAAGAGACCCAGTACTTC; CDR3 protein: CASSSQTSGTQETQYF
D gene: TRBD1; J gene: TRBJ2-2; V gene: TRBV6-1; clone size: few; CDR3 DNA: TGTGCCAGCAGAGGGGGCGGACTCGGTTTCGGTGAGCTGTTTTTT; CDR3 protein: CASRGGGLGFGELFF
D gene: NA; J gene: TRBJ2-3; V gene: TRBV5-1; clone size: many; CDR3 DNA: TGCGCCAGCACACTCCCCTCAGGGGTGGGCACAGATACGCAGTATTTT; CDR3 protein: CASTLPSGVGTDTQYF
D gene: NA; J gene: TRBJ2-1; V gene: TRBV11-3; clone size: few; CDR3 DNA: TGTGCCAGCAGCTTAGGCCCCACCAGCAATGAGCAGTTCTTC; CDR3 protein: CASSLGPTSNEQFF
D gene: NA; J gene: TRBJ2-5; V gene: TRBV7-6; clone size: many; CDR3 DNA: TGTGCCAGCAGCTGGGGGGAGACCCAGTACTTC; CDR3 protein: CASSWGETQYF
D gene: NA; J gene: TRBJ2-1; V gene: TRBV6-1; clone size: many; CDR3 DNA: TGTGCCAGCAGCCCGAGGGGCCCCTTGGATGAGCAGTTCTTC; CDR3 protein: CASSPRGPLDEQFF
D gene: TRBD1; J gene: TRBJ2-7; V gene: TRBV19; clone size: few; CDR3 DNA: TGTGCCAGTAGTCGACAGGGAAGGGACTACGAGCAGTACTTC; CDR3 protein: CASSRQGRDYEQYF
D gene: TRBD2; J gene: TRBJ2-7; V gene: TRBV29-1; clone size: many; CDR3 DNA: TGCAGCTCCCGGGGGGGGATTTCTACCTACGAGCAGTACTTC; CDR3 protein: CSSRGGISTYEQYF
D gene: TRBD1; J gene: TRBJ1-5; V gene: TRBV2; clone size: few; CDR3 DNA: TGTGCCACCCAATTTGACAGGGGGCAAAGGCAGCCCCAGCATTTT; CDR3 protein: CATQFDRGQRQPQHF
D gene: NA; J gene: TRBJ1-5; V gene: TRBV12-3/TRBV12-4; clone size: many; CDR3 DNA: TGTGCCAGCAGTTGGCGGGGCATGGGTCAGCCCCAGCATTTT; CDR3 protein: CASSWRGMGQPQHF
D gene: NA; J gene: TRBJ2-4; V gene: TRBV25-1; clone size: many; CDR3 DNA: TGTGCCAGCAGTGAAGGGTTTCCGGCCAAAAACATTCAGTACTTC; CDR3 protein: CASSEGFPAKNIQYF
D gene: NA; J gene: TRBJ2-4; V gene: TRBV4-1; clone size: many; CDR3 DNA: TGCGCCAGCAGCCAAGTACAAGGGCGGGCTGCCAAAAACATTCAGTACTTC; CDR3 protein: CASSQVQGRAAKNIQYF
D gene: NA; J gene: TRBJ2-7; V gene: TRBV20-1; clone size: NA; CDR3 DNA: TGCAGTGCAACACCGGGTGCCTACGAGCAGTACTTC; CDR3 protein: CSATPGAYEQYF
D gene: NA; J gene: TRBJ2-1; V gene: TRBV12-3/TRBV12-4; clone size: few; CDR3 DNA: TGTGCCAGCAGTTTCGGGCCGAATGAATACAATGAGCAGTTCTTC; CDR3 protein: CASSFGPNEYNEQFF
D gene: NA; J gene: TRBJ2-7; V gene: TRBV7-9; clone size: few; CDR3 DNA: TGTGCCAGCAGCTTTCAGGGGGAGGACTACGAGCAGTACTTC; CDR3 protein: CASSFQGEDYEQYF
D gene: TRBD1; J gene: TRBJ2-2; V gene: TRBV7-8; clone size: few; CDR3 DNA: TGTGCCAGCAGCCAGGACAGGGACAACACCGGGGAGCTGTTTTTT; CDR3 protein: CASSQDRDNTGELFF
D gene: NA; J gene: TRBJ2-1; V gene: TRBV4-3; clone size: NA; CDR3 DNA: TGCGCCAGCAGCCAAGATTGGCCCTCCTACAATGAGCAGTTCTTC; CDR3 protein: CASSQDWPSYNEQFF
D gene: TRBD1; J gene: TRBJ1-2; V gene: TRBV28; clone size: many; CDR3 DNA: TGTGCCAGCAGTTCCGAACGGACAGGGGGGGATGGCTACACCTTC; CDR3 protein: CASSSERTGGDGYTF
D gene: NA; J gene: TRBJ1-4; V gene: TRBV7-9; clone size: NA; CDR3 DNA: TGTGCCAGCGGAGTCGGGCGTGCTGAAAAACTGTTTTTT; CDR3 protein: CASGVGRAEKLFF
D gene: TRBD2; J gene: TRBJ2-7; V gene: TRBV7-2; clone size: NA; CDR3 DNA: TGTGCCAGCAGCTTAGGGACTAGCGGGCTAATTACCTACGAGCAGTACTTC; CDR3 protein: CASSLGTSGLITYEQYF
D gene: NA; J gene: TRBJ1-2; V gene: TRBV5-1; clone size: NA; CDR3 DNA: TGCGCCAGCAGCTTTTCAGGACAGAGCAACTATGGCTACACCTTC; CDR3 protein: CASSFSGQSNYGYTF
D gene: NA; J gene: TRBJ1-4; V gene: TRBV6-5; clone size: many; CDR3 DNA: TGTGCCAGCAGTTACTTCGGACGGTTTACAACTAATGAAAAACTGTTTTTT; CDR3 protein: CASSYFGRFTTNEKLFF
D gene: TRBD1; J gene: TRBJ2-6; V gene: TRBV4-3; clone size: few; CDR3 DNA: TGCGCCAGCAGCCAAGAAGTACAGGGGCCCGGGGCCAACGTCCTGACTTTC; CDR3 protein: CASSQEVQGPGANVLTF